Listed below are T cell receptor beta chains from one sample, sequenced in a study of CDR3 diversity in severe acne. Via MiXCR, TCRdb re-called the PCR reads, giving one row per CDR3 protein. The sample shows 97,000 or so distinct CDR3 sequences, about half of them seen only once. The sequencing input was blood. The receptors derive from a male donor with acne. Both conserved end residues are part of each CDR3. The D gene is left open where the match is weak. For some rows the clone size is stated as once, few or many, or as a class when expanded; others skip it.

v_gene,len,d_gene,j_gene,abundance,CDR3nt,CDR3aa
TRBV11-2,13,NA,TRBJ2-3,few,TGTGCCAGCAGCCGCCGCAGCACAGATACGCAGTATTTT,CASSRRSTDTQYF
TRBV4-1,12,NA,TRBJ1-1,NA,TGCGCCAGCAGCCAGGGCGGGGCCGCCGCTTTCTTT,CASSQGGAAAFF
TRBV20-1,15,TRBD1,TRBJ2-7,NA,TGCAGTGCTCACGACGGCACAGGGGTGAGGCACGAGCAGTACTTC,CSAHDGTGVRHEQYF
TRBV12-3/TRBV12-4,12,NA,TRBJ1-1,many,TGTGCCAGCAGGGGGGAGGCGGCCGAAGCTTTCTTT,CASRGEAAEAFF
TRBV11-3,19,TRBD2,TRBJ2-1,few,TGTGCCAGCAGCCAAGACGTTGGACCAGCGGGAGTGGATTACAATGAGCAGTTCTTC,CASSQDVGPAGVDYNEQFF
TRBV10-3,14,NA,TRBJ2-5,many,TGTGCCATCAGTGAGTCGAACGGCCAAGAGACCCAGTACTTC,CAISESNGQETQYF
TRBV4-1,17,TRBD1,TRBJ2-5,few,TGCGCCAGCAGCCAAGGTGCGAGAAACAGGGGCCAAGAGACCCAGTACTTC,CASSQGARNRGQETQYF
TRBV10-1,14,NA,TRBJ2-2,NA,TGCGCCAGCAGTGAGTCGCGGAACACCGGGGAGCTGTTTTTT,CASSESRNTGELFF
TRBV27,13,NA,TRBJ1-2,NA,TGTGCCAGCCGGATTCATTGTCCTTATGGCTACACCTTC,CASRIHCPYGYTF
TRBV4-1,15,NA,TRBJ2-1,once,TGCGCCAGCAGCCAAGCCACCCGGGACTACAATGAGCAGTTCTTC,CASSQATRDYNEQFF
TRBV9,15,NA,TRBJ2-5,NA,TGTGCCAGCAGCGTTTGGACAGACAACCAAGAGACCCAGTACTTC,CASSVWTDNQETQYF
TRBV12-3/TRBV12-4,14,NA,TRBJ1-5,many,TGTGCCAGCAGTTCCGTCGCGGGGAATCAGCCCCAGCATTTT,CASSSVAGNQPQHF
TRBV7-6,15,TRBD2,TRBJ2-1,many,TGTGCCAGCAGCGAACTAGCGGGAGGGCCGAATGAGCAGTTCTTC,CASSELAGGPNEQFF
TRBV2,14,TRBD1,TRBJ1-1,many,TGTGCCAGCAGTCAGGGACAGGTCTACACTGAAGCTTTCTTT,CASSQGQVYTEAFF
TRBV25-1,16,NA,TRBJ2-6,NA,TGTGCCAGGGGGGGACAGCCGCGCTCTGGGGCCAACGTCCTGACTTTC,CARGGQPRSGANVLTF
TRBV29-1,15,NA,TRBJ1-1,once,TGCAGCGTTGAAGATCCGACTACTGGGGACACTGAAGCTTTCTTT,CSVEDPTTGDTEAFF
TRBV24-1,13,NA,TRBJ1-2,NA,TGTGCCACCAGTGATTCAACCAGCCATGGCTACACCTTC,CATSDSTSHGYTF
TRBV11-1,15,NA,TRBJ2-5,NA,TGTGCCAGCAGCAACCTTTTAGGGGGGCCAGAGACCCAGTACTTC,CASSNLLGGPETQYF
TRBV29-1,12,NA,TRBJ1-4,NA,TGCAGCGTTGAGGATTCAATGGGAAAACTGTTTTTT,CSVEDSMGKLFF
TRBV15,15,NA,TRBJ2-5,many,TGTGCCACCAGCAGAGAGCCCGGGGGCACAGAGACCCAGTACTTC,CATSREPGGTETQYF
TRBV10-3,15,NA,TRBJ1-6,NA,TGTGCCATCAGTGAGTCGGAACAGCGTGATTCACCCCTCCACTTT,CAISESEQRDSPLHF
TRBV7-2,18,TRBD2,TRBJ2-1,NA,TGTGCCAGCAGCTTGTGGACTAGCGGGAGGGCCGAGCACAATGAGCAGTTCTTC,CASSLWTSGRAEHNEQFF
TRBV20-1,18,NA,TRBJ2-2,NA,TGCAGTGCTAGAGATAGTCTTGAGTCCGTGGCGACCACCGGGGAGCTGTATTTT,CSARDSLESVATTGELYF
TRBV10-3,16,TRBD2,TRBJ2-2,many,TGTGCCATCCTTATTGAAGGCGGGAGCGGGACCGGGGAGCTGTTTTTT,CAILIEGGSGTGELFF
TRBV28,14,NA,TRBJ1-6,NA,TGTGCCAGCACGCCCCAAGGGTTAGGCTCACCCCTCCACTTT,CASTPQGLGSPLHF
TRBV24-1,18,TRBD2,TRBJ2-5,NA,TGTGCCACCAGTGATTTCCTAGCGGGGGGGCCTAGGCAAGAGACCCAGTGCTTC,CATSDFLAGGPRQETQCF
TRBV27,14,NA,TRBJ1-2,few,TGTGCCAGCAGTTTAGAGGGATCGAACTATGGCTACACCTTC,CASSLEGSNYGYTF
TRBV4-3,17,TRBD2,TRBJ2-5,NA,TGCGCCAGCAGCCAAGGTCTCGGGAGGGTTGCGCAAGAGACCCAGTACTTC,CASSQGLGRVAQETQYF
TRBV14,19,TRBD2,TRBJ2-1,NA,TGTGCCAGCAGCCAAGTCTATACTAGCGGGAGGGGCGGATACAATGAGCAGTTCTTC,CASSQVYTSGRGGYNEQFF
TRBV19,19,NA,TRBJ2-3,many,TGTGCCAGTAGTGATCTATACCTAAACAGAGGGGGACTCACAGATACGCAGTATTTT,CASSDLYLNRGGLTDTQYF
TRBV7-4,14,NA,TRBJ2-5,NA,TGTGCCAGCAGCTTCGAGACAGGGAGGGAGACCCAGTACTTC,CASSFETGRETQYF
TRBV25-1,13,NA,TRBJ2-5,NA,TGTGCCAGCAGTCCCTCGATTGGAGAGACCCAGTACTTC,CASSPSIGETQYF
TRBV25-1,15,NA,TRBJ1-1,few,TGTGCCAGCAGTGACCCCGACGGCATGAACACTGAAGCTTTCTTT,CASSDPDGMNTEAFF
TRBV27,15,TRBD1,TRBJ1-2,NA,TGTGCCAGCAGTACGTACAGGGGAGAGGACTATGGCTACACCTTC,CASSTYRGEDYGYTF
TRBV24-1,14,NA,TRBJ1-5,NA,TGTGCCACCCGCGGCTTGGGGGCAAATCAGCCCCAGCATTTT,CATRGLGANQPQHF
TRBV6-1,15,NA,TRBJ1-1,NA,TGTGCCAGCAGTGAAGCGCTAACAGGGACGGATGAAGCTTTCTTT,CASSEALTGTDEAFF
TRBV29-1,13,NA,TRBJ2-5,NA,TGCAGCGGGGGACCAGTGTACCAAGAGACCCAGTACTTC,CSGGPVYQETQYF
TRBV6-6,12,NA,TRBJ2-2,many,TGTGCCAGCAGTTACTCTGGCGGGGAGCTGTTTTTT,CASSYSGGELFF
TRBV4-2,16,NA,TRBJ1-2,once,TGTGCCAGCAGCCTTTCGACAGGCCGCGCTGGCTATGGCTACACCTTC,CASSLSTGRAGYGYTF
TRBV7-6,16,NA,TRBJ2-1,NA,TGTGCCAGCAGCTTACTATATAGAGGGGCACACAATGAGCAGTTCTTC,CASSLLYRGAHNEQFF
TRBV12-3/TRBV12-4,15,TRBD1,TRBJ2-1,NA,TGTGCCAGCAGGCCCGGGACAGGTTCCTACAATGAGCAGTTCTTC,CASRPGTGSYNEQFF
TRBV12-3/TRBV12-4,18,NA,TRBJ2-7,NA,TGTGCCAGCAGTTTAGAGATGAGGGGCGGGGTGGTCATCCACGAGCAGTACTTC,CASSLEMRGGVVIHEQYF
TRBV6-1,15,NA,TRBJ2-1,few,TGTGCCAGCAGTGAAGCGCGGGGACAGTGGGATGAGCAGTTCTTC,CASSEARGQWDEQFF
TRBV24-1,16,TRBD2,TRBJ2-2,NA,TGTGCCACCAGTGACGTGACTAGCCCGAACACCGGGGAGCTGTTTTTT,CATSDVTSPNTGELFF
TRBV28,13,NA,TRBJ2-3,many,TGTGCCAGCACCAGGGGAGGGACAGATACGCAGTATTTT,CASTRGGTDTQYF
TRBV12-3/TRBV12-4,14,NA,TRBJ2-2,many,TGTGCCAGCAGCCCCCGTCTAGATCCCGGGGAGCTGTTTTTT,CASSPRLDPGELFF
TRBV16,14,NA,TRBJ1-2,NA,TGTGCCAGCAGCCCCGTTGGCCCAAACTATGGCTACACCTTC,CASSPVGPNYGYTF
TRBV10-3,14,NA,TRBJ1-6,many,TGTGCCATCAGTCCTGTGAGGGGAAATTCACCCCTCCACTTT,CAISPVRGNSPLHF
TRBV11-2,11,NA,TRBJ2-5,NA,TGTGCCAGCAGCTTATTCAAGACCCAGTACTTC,CASSLFKTQYF